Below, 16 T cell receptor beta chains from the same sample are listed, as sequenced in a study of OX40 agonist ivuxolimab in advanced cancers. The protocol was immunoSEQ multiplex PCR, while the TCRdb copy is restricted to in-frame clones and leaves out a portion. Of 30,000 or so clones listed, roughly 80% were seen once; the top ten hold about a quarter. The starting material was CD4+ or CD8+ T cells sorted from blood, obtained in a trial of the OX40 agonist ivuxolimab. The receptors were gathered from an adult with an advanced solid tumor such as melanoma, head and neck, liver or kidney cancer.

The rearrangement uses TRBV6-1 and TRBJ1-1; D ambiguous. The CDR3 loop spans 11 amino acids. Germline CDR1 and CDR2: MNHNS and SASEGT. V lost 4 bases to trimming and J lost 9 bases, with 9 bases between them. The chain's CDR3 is CASSALGQAFF. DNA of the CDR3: TGTGCCAGCAGTGCGCTAGGGCAAGCTTTCTTT.

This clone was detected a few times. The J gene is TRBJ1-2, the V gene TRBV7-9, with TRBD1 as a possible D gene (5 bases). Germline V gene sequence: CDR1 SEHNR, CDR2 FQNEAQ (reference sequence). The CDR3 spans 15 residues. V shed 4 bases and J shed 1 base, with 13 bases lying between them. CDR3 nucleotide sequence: TGTGCCAGCAGCTCCGGACATAACTTTAACTATGGCTACACCTTC. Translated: CASSSGHNFNYGYTF.

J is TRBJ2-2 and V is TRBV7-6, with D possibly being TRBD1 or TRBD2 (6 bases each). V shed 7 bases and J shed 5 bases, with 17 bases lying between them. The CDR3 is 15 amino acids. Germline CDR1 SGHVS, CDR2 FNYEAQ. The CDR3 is CASTPSGGPTGELFF. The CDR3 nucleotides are TGTGCCAGCACCCCGAGTGGGGGGCCTACCGGGGAGCTGTTTTTT.

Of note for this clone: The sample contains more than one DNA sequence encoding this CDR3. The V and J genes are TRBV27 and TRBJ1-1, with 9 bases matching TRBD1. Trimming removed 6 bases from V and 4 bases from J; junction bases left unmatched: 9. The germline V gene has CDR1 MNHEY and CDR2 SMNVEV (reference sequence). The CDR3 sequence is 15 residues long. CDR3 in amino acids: CASRGGQGLGTEAFF. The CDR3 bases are TGTGCCAGCAGGGGAGGACAGGGGTTGGGCACTGAAGCTTTCTTT.

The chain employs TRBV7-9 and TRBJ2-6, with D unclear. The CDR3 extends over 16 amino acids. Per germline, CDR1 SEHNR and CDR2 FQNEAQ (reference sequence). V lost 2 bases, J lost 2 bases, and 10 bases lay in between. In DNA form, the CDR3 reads TGTGCCAGCAGCTTACCACAATCCCCTGGGGCCAACGTCCTGACTTTC. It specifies CASSLPQSPGANVLTF.

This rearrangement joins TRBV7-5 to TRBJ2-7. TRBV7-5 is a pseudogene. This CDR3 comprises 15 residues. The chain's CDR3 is CVRSLAERDVYEQYF. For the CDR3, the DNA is TGTGTCAGAAGCTTAGCAGAGAGGGACGTCTACGAGCAGTACTTC.

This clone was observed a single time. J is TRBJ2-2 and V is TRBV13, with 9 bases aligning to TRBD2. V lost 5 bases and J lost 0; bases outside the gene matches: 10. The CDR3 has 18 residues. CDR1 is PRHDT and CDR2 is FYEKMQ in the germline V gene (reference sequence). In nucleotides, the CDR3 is TGTGCCAGCAGCCCTATAGCGGGGGAGAATTCGAACACCGGGGAGCTGTTTTTT. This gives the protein CASSPIAGENSNTGELFF.

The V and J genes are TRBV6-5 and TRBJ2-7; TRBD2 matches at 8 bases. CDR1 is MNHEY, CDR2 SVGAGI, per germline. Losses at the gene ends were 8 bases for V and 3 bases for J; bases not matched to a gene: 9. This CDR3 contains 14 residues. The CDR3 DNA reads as TGTGCCAGCGCTACACCGGGACTAGTCTACGAGCAGTACTTC. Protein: CASATPGLVYEQYF.

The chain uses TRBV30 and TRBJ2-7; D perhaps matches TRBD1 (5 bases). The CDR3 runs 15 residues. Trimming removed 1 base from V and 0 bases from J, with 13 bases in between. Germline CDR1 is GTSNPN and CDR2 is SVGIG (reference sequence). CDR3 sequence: CAWSGRDRPSYEQYF. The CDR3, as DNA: TGTGCCTGGAGTGGAAGAGACAGACCCTCCTACGAGCAGTACTTC.

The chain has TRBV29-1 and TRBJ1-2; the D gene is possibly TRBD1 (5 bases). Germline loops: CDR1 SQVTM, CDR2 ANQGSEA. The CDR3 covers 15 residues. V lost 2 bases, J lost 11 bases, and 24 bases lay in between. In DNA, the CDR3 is TGCAGCGTTGAACATGCGTGGGACCCCTACCTTGGGTACACCTTC. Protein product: CSVEHAWDPYLGYTF.

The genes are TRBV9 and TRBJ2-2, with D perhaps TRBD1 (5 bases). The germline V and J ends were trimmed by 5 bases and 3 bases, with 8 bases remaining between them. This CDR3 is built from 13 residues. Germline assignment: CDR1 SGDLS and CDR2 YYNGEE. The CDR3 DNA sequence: TGTGCCAGCAGAGGGGCGGACACCGGGGAGCTGTTTTTT. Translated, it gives CASRGADTGELFF.

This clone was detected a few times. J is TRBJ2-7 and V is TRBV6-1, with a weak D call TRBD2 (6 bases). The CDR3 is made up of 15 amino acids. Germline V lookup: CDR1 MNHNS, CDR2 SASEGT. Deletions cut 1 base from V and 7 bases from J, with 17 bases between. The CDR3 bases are TGTGCCAGCAGTGAAGTGCGCGGGATGTTGGCTGAGCAGTACTTC. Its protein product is CASSEVRGMLAEQYF.

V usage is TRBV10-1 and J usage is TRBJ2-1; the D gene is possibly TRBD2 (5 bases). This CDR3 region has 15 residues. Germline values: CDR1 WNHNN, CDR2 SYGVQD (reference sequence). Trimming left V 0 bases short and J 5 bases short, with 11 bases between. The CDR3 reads CASSESVSGNNEQFF. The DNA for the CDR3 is TGCGCCAGCAGTGAGTCTGTTTCGGGGAACAATGAGCAGTTCTTC.

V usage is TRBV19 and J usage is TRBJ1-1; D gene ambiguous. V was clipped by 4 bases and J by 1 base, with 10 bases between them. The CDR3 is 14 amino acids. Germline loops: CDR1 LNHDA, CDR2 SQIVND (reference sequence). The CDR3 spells CASSTPSENTEAFF. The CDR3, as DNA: TGTGCCAGTAGTACCCCCTCCGAGAACACTGAAGCTTTCTTT.

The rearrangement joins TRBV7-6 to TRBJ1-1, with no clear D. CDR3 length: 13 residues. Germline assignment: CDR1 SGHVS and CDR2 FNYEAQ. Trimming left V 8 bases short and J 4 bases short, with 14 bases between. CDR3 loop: CASAAPATTEAFF. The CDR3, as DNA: TGTGCCAGCGCGGCCCCGGCGACCACTGAAGCTTTCTTT.

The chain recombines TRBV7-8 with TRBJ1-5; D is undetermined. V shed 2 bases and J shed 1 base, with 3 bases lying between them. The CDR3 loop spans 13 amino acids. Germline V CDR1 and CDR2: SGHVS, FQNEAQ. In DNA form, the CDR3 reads TGTGCCAGCAGCTTACGCAGCAATCAGCCCCAGCATTTT. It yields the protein CASSLRSNQPQHF.